The entry below describes one T cell receptor beta chain. No antigen is known for it. The CDR3 spans 14 residues. Losses at the gene ends were 2 bases for V and 8 bases for J; bases not matched to a gene: 7. Germline loops: CDR1 KGHSH, CDR2 LQKENI. The data were produced by immunoSEQ multiplex PCR, yet TCRdb's version contains in-frame clones alone and is incomplete. The data show 95,000 to 150,000 clones, with approximately 89% seen just once and about 5.4% held by the top ten. The data stem from a study of T cell responses to AZD1222 COVID-19 vaccine. Overall study findings and caveats: All repertoire sampling was performed exclusively after the peak T cell response. Baseline seropositivity occurred in only a handful of AZD1222 recipients. Possibly, clonal diversity was underestimated; donors were largely white British and included more females.

The sequence derives from an adult in good health. Material: peripheral blood, obtained on day 0 of AZD1222 vaccination. The J gene is TRBJ1-2, the V gene TRBV18; 8 bases map to TRBD1. In DNA, the CDR3 is TGTGCCAGCTCACCAAGGCGGACAGGGACCGGCTACACCTTC. This sequence encodes CASSPRRTGTGYTF.